This is a list of T cell receptor beta chains from one sample in a study of cytomegalovirus exposure and HLA in healthy donors. The table came from immunoSEQ multiplex PCR; TCRdb's copy has only in-frame clones and leaves some out. Here the sample spans around 100,000 clones, roughly 79% being singletons. Sequencing input: PBMCs. All receptors derive from a woman between 40 and 55 years old in good health and CMV-seronegative. The conserved cysteine and the conserved F or W are not part of the CDR3 here.

v_call: TRBV7-2
j_call: TRBJ1-2
cdr3_aa: ASSDRVDGYT

v_call: TRBV19
j_call: TRBJ1-4
cdr3_aa: ASSLRDRGTEKLF

v_call: TRBV19
j_call: TRBJ2-5
cdr3_aa: ASTRTSGGLRRETQY

v_call: TRBV19
j_call: TRBJ2-1
cdr3_aa: ASSPRQDNEQF

v_call: TRBV2
j_call: TRBJ2-7
cdr3_aa: ASSKRGQGAVYEQY

v_call: TRBV7-6
j_call: TRBJ2-7
cdr3_aa: ASSRVASGDYEQY

v_call: TRBV4-1
j_call: TRBJ2-7
cdr3_aa: ASSQGGQYEQY

v_call: TRBV9
j_call: TRBJ2-2
cdr3_aa: ASSVFSGRNTGELF

v_call: TRBV30
j_call: TRBJ2-7
cdr3_aa: AWSGVDSYEQY

v_call: TRBV6-1
j_call: TRBJ1-1
cdr3_aa: ASTGLVNTEAF

v_call: TRBV6-5
j_call: TRBJ2-7
cdr3_aa: ASSYSTTGSYEQY

v_call: TRBV7-7
j_call: TRBJ2-3
cdr3_aa: ASSPGLGFSDTQY

v_call: TRBV6-6
j_call: TRBJ2-7
cdr3_aa: ASSSTRTGEQY

v_call: TRBV6-1
j_call: TRBJ1-1
cdr3_aa: ASSDIERNTEAF

v_call: TRBV6-1
j_call: TRBJ2-7
cdr3_aa: ASSRQGMVEQY

v_call: TRBV2
j_call: TRBJ1-1
cdr3_aa: ASSRGPNTEAF

v_call: TRBV6-6
j_call: TRBJ1-6
cdr3_aa: ATMFYNSPLH

v_call: TRBV6-5
j_call: TRBJ2-3
cdr3_aa: ASSYSIAAGDTQY

v_call: TRBV7-9
j_call: TRBJ1-1
cdr3_aa: ASSLEGAEAF

v_call: TRBV27
j_call: TRBJ1-3
cdr3_aa: ASSLIGGSGNTIY

v_call: TRBV4-2
j_call: TRBJ2-7
cdr3_aa: ASSQDGGSAEQY

v_call: TRBV7-3
j_call: TRBJ2-1
cdr3_aa: ASAYQPGTSYNEQF

v_call: TRBV21-1
j_call: TRBJ2-1
cdr3_aa: ASSGTSGSSYNEQF

v_call: TRBV6-5
j_call: TRBJ2-7
cdr3_aa: ASSYDRYSYEQY

v_call: TRBV5-1
j_call: TRBJ2-5
cdr3_aa: ASSFGRGRETQY

v_call: TRBV4-3
j_call: NA
cdr3_aa: ASSQAHRDRAYYEQY

v_call: TRBV6-1
j_call: TRBJ1-4
cdr3_aa: ASSETGGKLF

v_call: TRBV19
j_call: TRBJ2-2
cdr3_aa: ASSVSGGRTGELF

v_call: TRBV30
j_call: TRBJ2-1
cdr3_aa: AWSVSLAVNEQF

v_call: TRBV6-1
j_call: TRBJ1-4
cdr3_aa: AGNRAPNEKLF

v_call: TRBV9
j_call: TRBJ2-5
cdr3_aa: ASSADREQY

v_call: TRBV30
j_call: TRBJ1-5
cdr3_aa: ACKTGHQPQH

v_call: TRBV19
j_call: TRBJ2-3
cdr3_aa: ASSIGASTDTQY

v_call: TRBV27
j_call: TRBJ1-2
cdr3_aa: ASSPGTGGLTYGYT

v_call: TRBV6-5
j_call: TRBJ2-2
cdr3_aa: ASSYRGETGELF

v_call: TRBV7-9
j_call: TRBJ1-4
cdr3_aa: ASSMTGGGEKLF

v_call: TRBV7-8
j_call: TRBJ1-4
cdr3_aa: ASSLAFYRTGLNEKLF

v_call: TRBV11-3
j_call: TRBJ2-1
cdr3_aa: ASSLESSSGQF

v_call: TRBV19
j_call: TRBJ2-5
cdr3_aa: ASSIIPSGGATKTQY

v_call: TRBV29-1
j_call: TRBJ1-1
cdr3_aa: SVSSGDTEAF

v_call: TRBV7-6
j_call: TRBJ1-1
cdr3_aa: ASSPRPTGSGEAF

v_call: TRBV13
j_call: TRBJ2-7
cdr3_aa: ASSPRGTGREQY

v_call: TRBV4-2
j_call: TRBJ2-5
cdr3_aa: ASSQDLTGGTQY

v_call: TRBV18
j_call: TRBJ1-1
cdr3_aa: ASSPERGPGTEAF

v_call: TRBV19
j_call: TRBJ1-5
cdr3_aa: ASSASGTGGAQPQH

v_call: TRBV19
j_call: TRBJ2-7
cdr3_aa: ASSSTSDTEQY

v_call: TRBV2
j_call: TRBJ1-4
cdr3_aa: ASSDSSSNEKLF

v_call: TRBV6-4
j_call: TRBJ2-3
cdr3_aa: ASSDSGGGAPDTQY

v_call: TRBV19
j_call: TRBJ2-7
cdr3_aa: ASSTAGRSSYEQY

v_call: TRBV7-8
j_call: TRBJ2-7
cdr3_aa: ASSLGRFSGRPSYEQY

v_call: TRBV6-4
j_call: TRBJ2-3
cdr3_aa: ASLPLAGFTDTQY

v_call: TRBV9
j_call: TRBJ2-1
cdr3_aa: ASSPHSATNNEQF

v_call: TRBV7-8
j_call: TRBJ2-7
cdr3_aa: ASSLNPAGGSSYEQY

v_call: TRBV30
j_call: TRBJ1-5
cdr3_aa: AWSRDSSNQPQH